This T cell receptor beta chain was recorded in a study of T cells after yellow fever vaccination. Study-wide background: For low cell numbers, libraries were made with SMART-Seq v4 Ultra Low Input.

Comment on this clonotype: Antigen unknown.

V trimming: 4 bases; J trimming: 6 bases; junction bases outside the gene matches: 4. The germline gives CDR1 SGHRS, CDR2 YFSETQ. This CDR3 region has 15 residues. Whole-study findings and limits: A large majority of primary-vaccination clones showed up again after the booster (under 98% CD4, roughly 91% CD8). Though it reached lower strength, the secondary response hit its peak faster, day 5 versus 15. A minor fraction of clonotypes spanned both CD4 and CD8 compartments.

MiXCR, applied by TCRdb to the 5' RACE reads, yields one record per CDR3 protein. The table has under 600,000 distinct CDR3 sequences, 21% seen once. The chain uses TRBV5-1 and TRBJ2-3, with TRBD2 identical over 14 bases. The input for sequencing was PBMCs, taken about 21 days after the first yellow fever vaccination. The TCR sequence derives from a man aged 18 to 30 who received the YFV17D yellow fever vaccine. The DNA of the CDR3 is TGCGCCAGCAGCCAAGGGACTAGCGGGGGTGATACGCAGTATTTT. Amino acids: CASSQGTSGGDTQYF.